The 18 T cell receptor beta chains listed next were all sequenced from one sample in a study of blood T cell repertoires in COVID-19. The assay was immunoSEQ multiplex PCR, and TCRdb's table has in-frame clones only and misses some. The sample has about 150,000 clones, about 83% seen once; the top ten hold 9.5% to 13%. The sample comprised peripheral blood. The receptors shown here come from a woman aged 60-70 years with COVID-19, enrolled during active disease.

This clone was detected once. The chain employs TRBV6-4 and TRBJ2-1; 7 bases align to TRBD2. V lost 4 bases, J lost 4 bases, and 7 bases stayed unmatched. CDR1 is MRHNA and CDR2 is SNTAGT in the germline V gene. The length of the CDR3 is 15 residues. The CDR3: CASSVGAGSYNEQFF. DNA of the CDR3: TGTGCCAGCAGTGTGGGAGCGGGGAGTTACAATGAGCAGTTCTTC.

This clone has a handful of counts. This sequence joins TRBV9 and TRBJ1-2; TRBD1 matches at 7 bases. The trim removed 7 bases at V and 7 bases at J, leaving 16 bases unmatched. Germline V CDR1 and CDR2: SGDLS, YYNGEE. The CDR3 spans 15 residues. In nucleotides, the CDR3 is TGTGCCAGCCGATCCGTTACCGGGACAGAGGTTGGCTACACCTTC. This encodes CASRSVTGTEVGYTF. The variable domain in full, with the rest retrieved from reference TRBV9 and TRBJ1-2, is DSGVTQTPKHLITATGQRVTLRCSPRSGDLSVYWYQQSLDQGLQFLIQYYNGEERAKGNILERFSAQQFPDLHSELNLSSLELGDSALYFCASRSVTGTEVGYTFGSGTRLTVV.

CDR3: CASSLLTSGEQFF. In DNA, the CDR3 is TGTGCCAGCAGCTTATTAACTAGCGGTGAGCAGTTCTTC. J is TRBJ2-1 and V is TRBV11-3; 8 bases are shared with TRBD2. The J segment lost 9 bases and the V segment lost 2 bases, leaving 3 bases of the junction unmatched. CDR1 and CDR2 (germline): SGHNT, YENEEA. The CDR3 covers 13 residues.

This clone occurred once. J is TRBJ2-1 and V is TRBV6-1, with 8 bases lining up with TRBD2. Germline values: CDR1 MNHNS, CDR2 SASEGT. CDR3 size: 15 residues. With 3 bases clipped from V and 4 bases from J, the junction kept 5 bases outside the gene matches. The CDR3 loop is CASSDSGTPYNEQFF. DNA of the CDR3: TGTGCCAGCAGTGATAGCGGGACCCCGTACAATGAGCAGTTCTTC.

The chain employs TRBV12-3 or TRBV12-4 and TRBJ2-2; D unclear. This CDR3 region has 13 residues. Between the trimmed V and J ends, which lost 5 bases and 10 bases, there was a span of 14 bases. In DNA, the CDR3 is TGTGCCAGCAGTCAAGCGATTTCCACGGAGCTGTTTTTT. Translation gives CASSQAISTELFF.

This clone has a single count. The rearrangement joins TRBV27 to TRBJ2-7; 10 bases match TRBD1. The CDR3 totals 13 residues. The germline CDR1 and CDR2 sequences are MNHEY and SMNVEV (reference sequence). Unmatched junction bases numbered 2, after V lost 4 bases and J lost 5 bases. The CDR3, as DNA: TGTGCCAGCAGTTGGACAGGGGGGGACGAGCAGTACTTC. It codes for CASSWTGGDEQYF.

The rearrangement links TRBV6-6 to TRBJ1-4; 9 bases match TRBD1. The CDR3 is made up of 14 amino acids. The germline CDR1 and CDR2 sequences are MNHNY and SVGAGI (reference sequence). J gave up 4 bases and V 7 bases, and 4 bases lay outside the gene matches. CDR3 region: CASTSDRGNEKLFF. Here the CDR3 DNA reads TGTGCCAGCACCTCGGACAGGGGTAATGAAAAACTGTTTTTT.

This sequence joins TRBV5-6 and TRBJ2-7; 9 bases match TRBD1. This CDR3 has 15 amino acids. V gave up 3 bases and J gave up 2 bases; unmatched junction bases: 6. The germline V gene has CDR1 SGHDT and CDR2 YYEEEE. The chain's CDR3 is CASSSSHRGPYEQYV. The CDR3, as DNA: TGTGCCAGCAGCTCATCCCACAGGGGGCCCTACGAGCAGTACGTC.

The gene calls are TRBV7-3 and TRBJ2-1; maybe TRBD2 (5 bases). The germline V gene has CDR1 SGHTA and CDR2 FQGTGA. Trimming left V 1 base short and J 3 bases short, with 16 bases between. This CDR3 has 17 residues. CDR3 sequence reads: CASSLIGGTDHYNEQFF. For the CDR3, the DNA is TGTGCCAGCAGCTTAATCGGAGGAACGGACCACTACAATGAGCAGTTCTTC.

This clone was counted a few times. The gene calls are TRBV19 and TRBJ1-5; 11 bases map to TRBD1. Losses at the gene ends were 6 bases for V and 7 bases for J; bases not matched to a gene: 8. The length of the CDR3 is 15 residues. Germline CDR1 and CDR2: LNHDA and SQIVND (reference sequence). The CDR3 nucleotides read TGTGCCAGTAGCAGCGGACAGGGGGCATGGCAGCCCCAGCATTTT. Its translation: CASSSGQGAWQPQHF.

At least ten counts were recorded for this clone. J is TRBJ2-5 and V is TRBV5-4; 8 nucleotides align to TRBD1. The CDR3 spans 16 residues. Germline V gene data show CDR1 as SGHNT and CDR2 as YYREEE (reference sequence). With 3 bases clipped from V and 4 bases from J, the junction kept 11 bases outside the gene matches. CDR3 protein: CASSSADRVKRETQYF. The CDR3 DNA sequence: TGTGCCAGCAGCTCCGCGGACAGGGTAAAGAGAGAGACCCAGTACTTC.

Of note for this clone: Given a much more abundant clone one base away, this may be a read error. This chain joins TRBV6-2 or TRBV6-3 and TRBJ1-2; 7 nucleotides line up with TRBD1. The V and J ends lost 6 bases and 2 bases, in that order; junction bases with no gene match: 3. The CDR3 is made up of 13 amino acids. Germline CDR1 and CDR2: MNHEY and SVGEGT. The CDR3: CASSSGQNYGYTF. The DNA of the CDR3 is TGTGCCAGCAGCTCGGGACAGAACTATGGCTACACCTTC.

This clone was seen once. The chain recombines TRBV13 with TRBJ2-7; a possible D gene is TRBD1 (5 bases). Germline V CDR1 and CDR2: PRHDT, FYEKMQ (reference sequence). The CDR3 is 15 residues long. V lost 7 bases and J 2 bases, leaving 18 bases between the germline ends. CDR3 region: CASTLSGAVTYEQYF. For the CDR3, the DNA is TGTGCCAGCACCCTAAGTGGGGCGGTGACCTACGAGCAGTACTTC.

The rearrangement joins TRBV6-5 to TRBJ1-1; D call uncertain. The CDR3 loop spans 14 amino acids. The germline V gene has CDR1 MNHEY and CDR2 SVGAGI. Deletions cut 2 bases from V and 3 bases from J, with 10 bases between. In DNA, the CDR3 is TGTGCCAGCAGTTACCGTGAGGTGTACACTGAAGCTTTCTTT. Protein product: CASSYREVYTEAFF.

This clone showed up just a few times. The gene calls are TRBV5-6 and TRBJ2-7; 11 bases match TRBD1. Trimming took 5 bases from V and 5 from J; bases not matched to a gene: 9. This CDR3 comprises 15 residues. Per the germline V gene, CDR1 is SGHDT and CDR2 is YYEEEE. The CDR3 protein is CASSEVGTGGNEQYF. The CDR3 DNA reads TGTGCCAGCAGTGAAGTCGGGACAGGGGGTAACGAGCAGTACTTC.

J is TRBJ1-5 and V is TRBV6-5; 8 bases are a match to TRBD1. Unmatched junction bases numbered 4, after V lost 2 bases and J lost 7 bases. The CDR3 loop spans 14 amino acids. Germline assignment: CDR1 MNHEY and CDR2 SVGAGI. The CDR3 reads CASSYGQGGQPQHF. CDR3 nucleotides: TGTGCCAGCAGTTACGGACAGGGTGGGCAGCCCCAGCATTTT.

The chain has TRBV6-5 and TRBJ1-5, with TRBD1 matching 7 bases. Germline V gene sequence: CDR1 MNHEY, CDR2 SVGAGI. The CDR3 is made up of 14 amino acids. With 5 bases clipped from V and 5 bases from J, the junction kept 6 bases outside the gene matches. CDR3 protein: CASSKQGLHQPQHF. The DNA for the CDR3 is TGTGCCAGCAGTAAACAGGGGCTACATCAGCCCCAGCATTTT.

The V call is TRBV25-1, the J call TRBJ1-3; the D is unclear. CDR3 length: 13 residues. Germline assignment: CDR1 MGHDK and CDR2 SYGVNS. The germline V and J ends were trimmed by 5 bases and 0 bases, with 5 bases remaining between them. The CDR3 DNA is TGTGCCAGCAGTTACACCTCTGGAAACACCATATATTTT. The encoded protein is CASSYTSGNTIYF.